The 24 T cell receptor beta chains in this list originate from one sample, sequenced in a study of memory CD4+ T cells and cytomegalovirus serostatus. Data came from immunoSEQ multiplex PCR; TCRdb stores just in-frame clones and leaves some out. The sample includes around 50,000 clones, about 73% of them seen just once. Single viable CD3+CD4+CD8-CD45RO+ cells were sorted as the memory CD4+ T cells. Sequencing was done on a sample of memory CD4+ T cells from blood. The source of these receptors is an adult in good health and CMV-seronegative.

The V gene is TRBV6-1, the J gene TRBJ2-7, with a tentative D call TRBD1 (6 bases). The CDR3 has 15 residues. CDR1 is MNHNS, CDR2 SASEGT, per germline. With 1 base removed from V and 7 bases from J, the gap between germline ends came to 17 bases. CDR3 in DNA: TGTGCCAGCAGTGAAGGCCTTAGGGGGACGAGGGAGCAGTACTTC. This translates into CASSEGLRGTREQYF.

The rearrangement uses TRBV18 and TRBJ1-1; D is perhaps TRBD1 (6 bases). Looked up from germline, CDR1 is KGHSH and CDR2 is LQKENI. V dropped 4 bases and J dropped 0 bases, with 18 bases sitting between them. The CDR3 runs 17 residues. As DNA, the CDR3 is TGTGCCAGCTCACGCCTTCAACAGGGAGTGATGAACACTGAAGCTTTCTTT. This encodes CASSRLQQGVMNTEAFF.

J is TRBJ2-5 and V is TRBV27; possible D gene TRBD2, 5 bases. In germline, CDR1 is MNHEY, CDR2 SMNVEV (reference sequence). The CDR3 has 15 amino acids. V lost 2 bases and J lost 5, with 15 bases in between. The CDR3: CASSLRPTREETQYF. The CDR3 bases are TGTGCCAGCAGTTTAAGACCTACGAGGGAGGAGACCCAGTACTTC.

The chain links TRBV9 to TRBJ1-1; a possible D gene is TRBD1 (5 bases). Germline CDR1 is SGDLS and CDR2 is YYNGEE. The length of the CDR3 is 15 residues. Between the trimmed V and J ends, which lost 0 bases and 0 bases, there was a span of 9 bases. This CDR3 is CASSVGSGLNTEAFF. The CDR3 nucleotides read TGTGCCAGCAGCGTAGGGTCAGGGTTGAACACTGAAGCTTTCTTT.

The genes are TRBV28 and TRBJ2-1, with TRBD2 matching over 8 bases. J was trimmed by 5 bases and V by 6 bases; bases with no gene match: 9. The CDR3 runs 15 residues. Germline V CDR1 and CDR2: MDHEN, SYDVKM. The CDR3 sequence: CASRAAGLGDNEQFF. The CDR3 DNA follows: TGTGCCAGCAGGGCAGCGGGACTAGGGGACAATGAGCAGTTCTTC. Supplemented by reference TRBV28 and TRBJ2-1, the full variable domain reads DVKVTQSSRYLVKRTGEKVFLECVQDMDHENMFWYRQDPGLGLRLIYFSYDVKMKEKGDIPEGYSVSREKKERFSLILESASTNQTSMYLCASRAAGLGDNEQFFGPGTRLTVL.

This chain joins TRBV5-4 and TRBJ2-1; no clear D gene. This CDR3 region has 13 residues. Trimming pared 6 bases from V and 0 bases from J, leaving 7 bases between. Germline assignment: CDR1 SGHNT and CDR2 YYREEE (reference sequence). The CDR3 spells CASTTSSYNEQFF. CDR3 in DNA: TGTGCCAGCACAACCTCCTCCTACAATGAGCAGTTCTTC.

This chain connects TRBV29-1 to TRBJ1-2; 9 bases are a match to TRBD1. The V gene end was trimmed by 6 bases and the J gene end by 2 bases; junction bases not matched to a gene: 1. Germline V gene data show CDR1 as SQVTM and CDR2 as ANQGSEA. The CDR3 is 12 amino acids. The DNA of the CDR3 is TGCAGCGTGGGGACAGGGAACTATGGCTACACCTTC. Its protein is CSVGTGNYGYTF.

By frequency in the sample, this clone is medium-sized. The J gene is TRBJ2-7, the V gene TRBV7-2; no definite D call. CDR3 length: 13 residues. Germline V gene sequence: CDR1 SGHTA, CDR2 FQGNSA. The V end was cut by 0 bases, the J end by 3 bases, with 6 bases between. The CDR3 coding sequence is TGTGCCAGCAGCTTAGCGGACGTCTACGAGCAGTACTTC. It translates to CASSLADVYEQYF.

The rearrangement joins TRBV19 to TRBJ1-5; D gene uncertain. Trimming removed 7 bases at V and 0 bases at J, with 13 bases between. The CDR3 is 15 amino acids. Germline V gene sequence: CDR1 LNHDA, CDR2 SQIVND (reference sequence). In DNA form, the CDR3 reads TGTGCCAGTAATGGTCTAGGAATTAGCAATCAGCCCCAGCATTTT. Protein product: CASNGLGISNQPQHF.

The V call is TRBV19, the J call TRBJ1-5, with a weak D call TRBD1 (5 bases). The CDR3 covers 16 residues. Germline CDR1 reads LNHDA; CDR2 reads SQIVND (reference sequence). Trimming shortened V by 7 bases and J by 0 bases, and 16 bases separated the two germline ends. CDR3: CASNRARGYSNQPQHF. For the CDR3, the DNA is TGTGCCAGTAATCGGGCGAGGGGCTATAGCAATCAGCCCCAGCATTTT.

J is TRBJ1-1 and V is TRBV16, with D possibly being TRBD1 (6 bases). There are 14 residues in the CDR3. Germline loops: CDR1 KGHSY, CDR2 FQNENV. Trimming cost V 4 bases and J 3 bases, with 12 bases left between them. CDR3 sequence (DNA): TGTGCCAGCAGCCCTATAGGGGGATACACTGAAGCTTTCTTT. Its protein product is CASSPIGGYTEAFF. Variable domain in full (rest from reference TRBV16 and TRBJ1-1): GEEVAQTPKHLVRGEGQKAKLYCAPIKGHSYVFWYQQVLKNEFKFLISFQNENVFDETGMPKERFSAKCLPNSPCSLEIQATKLEDSAVYFCASSPIGGYTEAFFGQGTRLTVV.

J is TRBJ2-7 and V is TRBV7-2, with D perhaps TRBD2 (5 bases). Looked up from germline, CDR1 is SGHTA and CDR2 is FQGNSA. V lost 5 bases to trimming and J lost 2 bases, with 16 bases between them. The CDR3 runs 15 residues. The DNA of the CDR3 is TGTGCCAGCAGCCCCGCCCCCCTAGCAACCTACGAGCAGTACTTC. Its translation: CASSPAPLATYEQYF.

This clone was counted between two and nine times. The rearrangement joins TRBV6-1 to TRBJ2-1; D possibly matches TRBD1 or TRBD2 (5 bases each). Per germline, CDR1 MNHNS and CDR2 SASEGT. Trimming took off 1 base at V and 7 bases at J, with 14 bases between the two ends. The CDR3 is 15 residues long. The CDR3 DNA follows: TGTGCCAGCAGTGAAGAGATCGGGACGCGGAATGAGCAGTTCTTC. This translates into CASSEEIGTRNEQFF.

This clone came up once. CDR3 DNA sequence: TGTGCCAGCAGTGAACAGACCCAGGTAGGCGAGCAGTACTTC. Protein product: CASSEQTQVGEQYF. The chain employs TRBV2 and TRBJ2-7; no firm D call. The germline V gene encodes CDR1 SNHLY and CDR2 FYNNEI. There are 14 residues in the CDR3. Trimming took off 2 bases at V and 6 bases at J, with 14 bases between the two ends.

CDR3 sequence reads: CAWTGGATYNSPLHF. In DNA form, the CDR3 reads TGTGCCTGGACGGGAGGGGCTACCTATAATTCACCCCTCCACTTT. The rearrangement links TRBV30 to TRBJ1-6; D is perhaps TRBD1 (5 bases). There are 15 residues in the CDR3. Germline V CDR1 and CDR2: GTSNPN, SVGIG (reference sequence). V lost 4 bases to trimming and J lost 2 bases, with 12 bases between them.

This rearrangement joins TRBV29-1 to TRBJ1-2, with TRBD1 identical over 10 bases. The germline V gene encodes CDR1 SQVTM and CDR2 ANQGSEA. J lost 4 bases, V lost 5 bases, and 10 bases had no gene match. This CDR3 is 15 amino acids long. CDR3 sequence: CSVTPGQGVGYGYTF. CDR3 sequence (DNA): TGCAGCGTTACGCCCGGACAGGGGGTGGGCTATGGCTACACCTTC.

In this sample, this clone turned up once. The chain is built from TRBV29-1 and TRBJ2-1, with 9 bases aligning to TRBD2. This CDR3 contains 14 residues. Looked up from germline, CDR1 is SQVTM and CDR2 is ANQGSEA. V was pared by 3 bases and J by 3 bases, with 3 bases of the junction left unmatched. The CDR3 nucleotides are TGCAGCGTTGACCCTAGCGGGATCTACAATGAGCAGTTCTTC. This gives the protein CSVDPSGIYNEQFF.

This clone occurred a few times. The genes are TRBV27 and TRBJ2-2, with TRBD2 matching over 7 bases. CDR3 length: 15 amino acids. Unmatched junction bases numbered 4, after V lost 2 bases and J lost 4 bases. Germline V lookup: CDR1 MNHEY, CDR2 SMNVEV (reference sequence). DNA for the CDR3: TGTGCCAGCAGTTTAGCGGGAGTAGGCACCGGGGAGCTGTTTTTT. This encodes CASSLAGVGTGELFF.

This clone was recorded a few times. The chain couples TRBV5-1 to TRBJ2-1; D not certain. The CDR3 spans 19 residues. Trimming stripped 0 bases from V and 0 bases from J, with 19 bases between. Germline values: CDR1 SGHRS, CDR2 YFSETQ. The CDR3 spells CASSLGLGRVIPSYNEQFF. The CDR3 coding sequence is TGCGCCAGCAGCTTGGGGCTGGGAAGGGTTATCCCCTCCTACAATGAGCAGTTCTTC.

This clone was seen at least ten times. This chain uses TRBV6-6 with TRBJ2-7, with TRBD2 identical over 11 bases. Trimming removed 0 bases from V and 4 bases from J; junction bases left unmatched: 2. From germline, CDR1 is MNHNY and CDR2 SVGAGI (reference sequence). The CDR3 is 15 amino acids. The CDR3: CASSYSTSGEYEQYF. The CDR3 DNA reads TGTGCCAGCAGTTACTCGACTAGCGGGGAATACGAGCAGTACTTC.

The rearrangement joins TRBV29-1 to TRBJ2-3, with TRBD1 identical over 7 bases. The CDR3 is 15 amino acids. In germline, CDR1 is SQVTM, CDR2 ANQGSEA. J lost 1 base, V lost 7 bases, and 11 bases had no gene match. The CDR3 reads CSGRGKGAGTDTQYF. CDR3 nucleotide sequence: TGCAGCGGCCGAGGAAAGGGGGCCGGCACAGATACGCAGTATTTT.

This chain uses TRBV11-3 with TRBJ2-7; D is possibly TRBD1 (6 bases). V was cut by 4 bases and J by 5 bases, with 15 bases left in between. CDR3 length equals 14 residues. Germline-derived CDR1 and CDR2 are SGHNT and YENEEA. DNA of the CDR3: TGTGCCAGCAGCTCGGGTCCAGGGGCCAACGAGCAGTACTTC. Residues: CASSSGPGANEQYF.

The chain carries TRBV19 and TRBJ2-4, with a possible D match to TRBD2 (6 bases). V was cut by 10 bases and J by 6 bases, with 13 bases left in between. The CDR3 spans 12 residues. CDR1 LNHDA and CDR2 SQIVND come from the germline V gene (reference sequence). CDR3 loop: CATTGGANIQYF. CDR3 nucleotide sequence: TGTGCCACCACGGGCGGGGCAAACATTCAGTACTTC.

V is TRBV9 and J is TRBJ1-5; D perhaps matches TRBD1 (6 bases). The CDR3 has 14 amino acids. Germline values: CDR1 SGDLS, CDR2 YYNGEE. Trimming took 3 bases from V and 7 from J, leaving 14 bases between them. The CDR3 protein is CASSAQGGSQPQHF. The CDR3 coding sequence is TGTGCCAGCAGCGCACAGGGAGGGAGCCAGCCCCAGCATTTT.